This T cell receptor (beta chain) was captured by sequencing in a study of blood T cell repertoires in COVID-19. Across the study: Samples taken during acute and convalescent COVID-19 were collected in the United States, Italy and Spain.

This clone was recorded only once. Deletions cut 1 base from V and 4 bases from J, with 7 bases between. CDR1 and CDR2 (germline): MGHRA, YSYEKL. There are 13 residues in the CDR3. Using immunoSEQ multiplex PCR, the repertoire was profiled, and TCRdb retains in-frame clones only, with some absent. This table holds about 90,000 clones, 80% to 95% found once. Sequencing was carried out using peripheral blood. This clonotype was sampled from a human donor with active COVID-19. The donor label of this sample is uncertain. The genes are TRBV4-1 and TRBJ1-2; possible D gene TRBD1, 6 bases. CDR3 nucleotide sequence: TGCGCCAGCAGCCAAGGACAGGTCTATGGCTACACCTTC. It is translated as CASSQGQVYGYTF.